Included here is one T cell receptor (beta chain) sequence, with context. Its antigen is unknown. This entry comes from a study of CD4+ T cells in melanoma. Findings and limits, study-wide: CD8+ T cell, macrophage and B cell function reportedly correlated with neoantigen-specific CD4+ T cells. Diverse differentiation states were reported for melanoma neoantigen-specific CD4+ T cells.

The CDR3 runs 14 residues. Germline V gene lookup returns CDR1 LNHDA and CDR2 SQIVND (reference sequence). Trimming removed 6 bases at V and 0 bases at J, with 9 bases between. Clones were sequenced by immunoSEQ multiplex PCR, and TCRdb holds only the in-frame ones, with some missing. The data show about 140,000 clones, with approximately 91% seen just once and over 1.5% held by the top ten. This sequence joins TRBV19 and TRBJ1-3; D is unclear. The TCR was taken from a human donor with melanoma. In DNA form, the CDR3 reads TGTGCCAGTAGGACAATCTTCTCTGGAAACACCATATATTTT. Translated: CASRTIFSGNTIYF. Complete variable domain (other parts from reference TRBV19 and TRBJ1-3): DGGITQSPKYLFRKEGQNVTLSCEQNLNHDAMYWYRQDPGQGLRLIYYSQIVNDFQKGDIAEGYSVSREKKESFPLTVTSAQKNPTAFYLCASRTIFSGNTIYFGEGSWLTVV.